This TCR beta chain stems from a study of T cell responses to AZD1222 COVID-19 vaccine. Overall study results and limits: Following two doses of AZD1222, Spike-specific TCR breadth and depth rose. Donor demographics were predominantly white British with a female majority; clonal diversity may be underestimated.

The CDR3 is 15 residues long. Germline-derived CDR1 and CDR2 are LGHNA and YNFKEQ. The V end lost 0 bases, the J end lost 7 bases, and 12 bases lay between the germline ends. Comment on this clone: The antigen is not known.

Data came from immunoSEQ multiplex PCR; TCRdb stores just in-frame clones and leaves some out. The repertoire has 110,000 to 150,000 clones, approximately 92% of them found once; the top ten carry less than 3.5%. The TCR originated in an adult who received the AZD1222 COVID-19 vaccine. The chain links TRBV4-2 to TRBJ2-2; perhaps TRBD1 as D (6 bases). Material: peripheral blood, obtained 28 days after the second AZD1222 dose. CDR3 DNA sequence: TGTGCCAGCAGCCAAGATATGAGGACAGACGGGGAGCTGTTTTTT. Amino acids: CASSQDMRTDGELFF.